This is a list of T cell receptor beta chains from one sample in a study of memory CD4+ T cells and cytomegalovirus serostatus. TCRdb's table, derived via immunoSEQ multiplex PCR, lists solely in-frame clones and lacks some. Of about 100,000 clones listed, 80% are singletons. Sequenced input: memory CD4+ T cells from blood. Receptors were obtained from an adult in good health and CMV-seropositive. CDR3s include the opening cysteine and the closing phenylalanine or tryptophan. The D gene is left open where the match is weak. The listing skips clone size in some rows; elsewhere it reads once, few, many or a size class.

TRBJ2-3,TRBD2,TRBV5-1,NA,15,CASSLIAGGTDTQYF,TGCGCCAGCAGCCTGATAGCGGGAGGCACAGATACGCAGTATTTT
TRBJ1-5,NA,TRBV18,NA,14,CASSPDSLNQPQHF,TGTGCCAGCTCACCTGACAGTCTAAATCAGCCCCAGCATTTT
TRBJ1-1,NA,TRBV2,NA,14,CASKRGGENTEAFF,TGTGCCAGCAAGAGGGGGGGCGAGAACACTGAAGCTTTCTTT
TRBJ2-3,TRBD1,TRBV4-1,NA,14,CASSQGQGGAGQYF,TGCGCCAGCAGCCAGGGACAGGGGGGCGCCGGGCAGTATTTT
TRBJ1-1,NA,TRBV7-8,NA,14,CASSFQVTNTEAFF,TGTGCCAGCAGCTTCCAGGTCACGAACACTGAAGCTTTCTTT
TRBJ1-1,NA,TRBV18,NA,15,CASSPPSQDTHEAFF,TGTGCCAGCTCACCACCGTCCCAGGATACCCATGAAGCTTTCTTT
TRBJ1-2,NA,TRBV28,NA,14,CASRRLEGNYGYTF,TGTGCCAGCAGACGGCTGGAGGGGAACTATGGCTACACCTTC
TRBJ1-2,TRBD1,TRBV7-9,NA,14,CASSDTGGKDGYTF,TGTGCCAGCAGCGACACAGGGGGCAAGGATGGCTACACCTTC
TRBJ1-1,NA,TRBV28,NA,14,CASMKRVLNTEAFF,TGTGCCAGCATGAAACGGGTATTGAACACTGAAGCTTTCTTT
TRBJ2-7,NA,TRBV7-9,NA,12,CASSGRNYEQYF,TGTGCCAGCAGCGGCAGGAACTACGAGCAGTACTTC
TRBJ1-2,NA,TRBV28,once,13,CASRLDTATGYTF,TGTGCCAGCAGATTGGACACGGCGACTGGCTACACCTTC
TRBJ2-1,NA,TRBV6-6,NA,14,CASRPVEGNGEQFF,TGTGCCAGCAGGCCGGTGGAGGGGAACGGTGAGCAGTTCTTC
TRBJ2-3,NA,TRBV19,NA,12,CASRQSGDTQYF,TGTGCCAGTAGACAATCAGGGGATACGCAGTATTTT
TRBJ2-3,NA,TRBV11-2,NA,12,CASSLALDTQYF,TGTGCCAGCAGCTTAGCCCTAGATACGCAGTATTTT
TRBJ2-3,NA,TRBV28,once,16,CASSSVGVGVGDTQYF,TGTGCCAGCAGCTCTGTTGGGGTAGGAGTGGGGGATACGCAGTATTTT
TRBJ2-1,NA,TRBV7-8,NA,14,CASSPNRAYNEQFF,TGTGCCAGCAGCCCAAACAGGGCCTACAATGAGCAGTTCTTC
TRBJ2-6,NA,TRBV5-1,NA,14,CASRGGSGANVLTF,TGCGCCAGCAGGGGGGGCTCTGGGGCCAACGTCCTGACTTTC
TRBJ2-6,NA,TRBV29-1,NA,14,CSVYNPPGANVLTF,TGCAGCGTGTACAACCCGCCTGGGGCCAACGTCCTGACTTTC
TRBJ2-2,NA,TRBV6-5,NA,16,CASSYSLDRNTGELFF,TGTGCCAGCAGTTACTCCTTGGACAGGAACACCGGGGAGCTGTTTTTT
TRBJ2-7,NA,TRBV6-6,NA,14,CASSYSQQAREQYF,TGTGCCAGCAGTTACTCCCAACAGGCCCGGGAGCAGTACTTC